This T cell receptor (beta chain) was documented in a study of CD8 T cells in ankylosing spondylitis. Points from the study as a whole: With a CD8+ phenotype, disease-linked clones were relatively rare in peripheral blood. What appeared characteristic of ankylosing spondylitis blood was a TCR beta motif of eight highly homologous variants. Several of the motif variants were reported before in synovial fluid and blood from reactive arthritis.

Scientists made TCR beta libraries using quantitative 5'-RACE with molecular barcodes. TCRdb reprocessed the 5' RACE reads via MiXCR and lists one record per CDR3 protein. The sample carries about 840,000 distinct CDR3 sequences, approximately 10% recorded once. A remark on this clonotype: Its specificity is unknown.

The sample consisted of blood, either unsorted or a sorted T cell fraction (not recorded which). The sequence came from a male donor with ankylosing spondylitis.

CDR3 in DNA: TGTGCCAGCAAAAAGGGAAGCACAGATACGCAGTATTTT. Amino acid sequence: CASKKGSTDTQYF. The V gene is TRBV6-1, the J gene TRBJ2-3; D not resolved. In germline, CDR1 is MNHNS, CDR2 SASEGT. Trimming stripped 7 bases from V and 0 bases from J, with 8 bases between. This CDR3 has 13 residues.